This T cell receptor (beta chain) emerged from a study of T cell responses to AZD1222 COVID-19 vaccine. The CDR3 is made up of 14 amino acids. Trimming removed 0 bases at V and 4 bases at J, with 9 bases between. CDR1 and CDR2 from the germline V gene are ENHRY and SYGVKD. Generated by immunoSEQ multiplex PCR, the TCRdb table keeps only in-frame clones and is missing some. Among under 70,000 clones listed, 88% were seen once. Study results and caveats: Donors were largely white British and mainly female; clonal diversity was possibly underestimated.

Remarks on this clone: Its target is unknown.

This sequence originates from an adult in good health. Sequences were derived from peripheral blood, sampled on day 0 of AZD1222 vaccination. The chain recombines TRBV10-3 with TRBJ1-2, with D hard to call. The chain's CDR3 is CAISESKYRYGYTF. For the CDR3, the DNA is TGTGCCATCAGTGAGTCGAAGTACCGCTATGGCTACACCTTC.